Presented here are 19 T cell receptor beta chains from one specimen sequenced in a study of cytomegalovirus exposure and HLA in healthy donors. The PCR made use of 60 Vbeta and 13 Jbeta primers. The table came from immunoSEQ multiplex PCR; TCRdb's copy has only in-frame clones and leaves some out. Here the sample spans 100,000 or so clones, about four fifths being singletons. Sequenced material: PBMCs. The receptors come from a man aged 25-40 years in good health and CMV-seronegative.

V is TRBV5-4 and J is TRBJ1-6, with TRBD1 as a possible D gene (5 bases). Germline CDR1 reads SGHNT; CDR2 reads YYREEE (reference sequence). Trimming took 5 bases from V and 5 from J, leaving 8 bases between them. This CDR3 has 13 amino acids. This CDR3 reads CASRPQDNSPLHF. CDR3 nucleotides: TGTGCCAGCAGACCACAGGATAATTCACCCCTCCACTTT.

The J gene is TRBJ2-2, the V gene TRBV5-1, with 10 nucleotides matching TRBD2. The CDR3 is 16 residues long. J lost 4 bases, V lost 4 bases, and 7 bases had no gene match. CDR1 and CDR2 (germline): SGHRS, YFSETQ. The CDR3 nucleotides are TGCGCCAGCAGCCCATTAGCGGGAGGAGTCACCGGGGAGCTGTTTTTT. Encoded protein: CASSPLAGGVTGELFF.

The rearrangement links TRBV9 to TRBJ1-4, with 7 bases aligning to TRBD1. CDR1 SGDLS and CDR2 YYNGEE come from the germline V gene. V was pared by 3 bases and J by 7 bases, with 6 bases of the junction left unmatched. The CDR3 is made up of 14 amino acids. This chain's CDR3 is CASSDGQAIEKLFF. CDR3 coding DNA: TGTGCCAGCAGCGACGGACAGGCGATTGAAAAACTGTTTTTT.

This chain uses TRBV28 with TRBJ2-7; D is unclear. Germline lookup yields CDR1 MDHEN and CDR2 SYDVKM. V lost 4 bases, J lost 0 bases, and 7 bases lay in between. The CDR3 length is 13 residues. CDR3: CASSSRSSYEQYF. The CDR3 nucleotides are TGTGCCAGCAGTTCCCGGTCCTCCTACGAGCAGTACTTC.

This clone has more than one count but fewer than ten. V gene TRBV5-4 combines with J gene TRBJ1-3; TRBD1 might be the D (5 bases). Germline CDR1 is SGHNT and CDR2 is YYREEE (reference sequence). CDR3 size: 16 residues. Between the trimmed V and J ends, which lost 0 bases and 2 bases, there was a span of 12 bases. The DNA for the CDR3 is TGTGCCAGCAGCTTGGCGGGGGGAAGGACTGGAAACACCATATATTTT. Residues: CASSLAGGRTGNTIYF.

The DNA for the CDR3 is TGTGCCAGCAGCGAGGGCACGATTGGGGGCTACACCTTC. Protein product: CASSEGTIGGYTF. This rearrangement joins TRBV4-2 to TRBJ1-2, with D unclear. Germline CDR1 is LGHNA and CDR2 is YNFKEQ. The V end lost 5 bases, the J end lost 8 bases, and 15 bases lay between the germline ends. CDR3 length: 13 residues.

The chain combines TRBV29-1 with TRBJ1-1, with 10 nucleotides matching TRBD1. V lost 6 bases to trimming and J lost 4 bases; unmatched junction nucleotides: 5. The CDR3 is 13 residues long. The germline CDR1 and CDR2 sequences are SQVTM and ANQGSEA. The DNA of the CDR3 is TGCAGCGTGATCGGACAGGGGGGCACTGAAGCTTTCTTT. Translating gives CSVIGQGGTEAFF.

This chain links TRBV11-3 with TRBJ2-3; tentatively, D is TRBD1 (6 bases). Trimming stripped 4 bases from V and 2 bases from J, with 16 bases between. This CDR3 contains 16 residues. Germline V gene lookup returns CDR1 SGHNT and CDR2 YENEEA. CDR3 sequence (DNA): TGTGCCAGCAGCTCCCGGACAGAGCATGCCACAGATACGCAGTATTTT. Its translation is CASSSRTEHATDTQYF.

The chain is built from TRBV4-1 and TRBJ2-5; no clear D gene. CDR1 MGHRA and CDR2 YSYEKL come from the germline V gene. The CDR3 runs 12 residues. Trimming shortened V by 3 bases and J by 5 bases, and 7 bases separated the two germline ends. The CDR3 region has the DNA TGCGCCAGCAGCCACCCCATGGAGACCCAGTACTTC. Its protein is CASSHPMETQYF.

CDR3 in amino acids: CASSYGDRYYEQYF. CDR3 bases: TGTGCCAGCAGTTACGGGGACAGGTACTACGAGCAGTACTTC. The chain carries TRBV6-5 and TRBJ2-5; 8 nucleotides agree with TRBD1. TRBJ2-7 matches the DNA end more closely, so the J call is doubtful. Germline CDR1 is MNHEY and CDR2 is SVGAGI. The CDR3 totals 14 residues.

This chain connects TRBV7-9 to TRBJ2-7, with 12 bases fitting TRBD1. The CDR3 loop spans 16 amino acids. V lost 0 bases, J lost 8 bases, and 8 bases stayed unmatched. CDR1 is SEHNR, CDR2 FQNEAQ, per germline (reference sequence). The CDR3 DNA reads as TGTGCCAGCAGCTTAGCCGGGACAGGGGGCGGAATCCAGCAGTACTTC. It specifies CASSLAGTGGGIQQYF. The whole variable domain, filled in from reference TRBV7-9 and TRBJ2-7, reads DTGVSQNPRHKITKRGQNVTFRCDPISEHNRLYWYRQTLGQGPEFLTYFQNEAQLEKSRLLSDRFSAERPKGSFSTLEIQRTEQGDSAMYLCASSLAGTGGGIQQYFGPGTRLTVT.

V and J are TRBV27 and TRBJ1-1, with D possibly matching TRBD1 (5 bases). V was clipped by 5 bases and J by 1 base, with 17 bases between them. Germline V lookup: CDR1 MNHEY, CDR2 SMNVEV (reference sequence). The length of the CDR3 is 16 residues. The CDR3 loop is CASSPSGGGPNTEAFF. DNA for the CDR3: TGTGCCAGCAGTCCCTCCGGGGGGGGACCGAACACTGAAGCTTTCTTT.

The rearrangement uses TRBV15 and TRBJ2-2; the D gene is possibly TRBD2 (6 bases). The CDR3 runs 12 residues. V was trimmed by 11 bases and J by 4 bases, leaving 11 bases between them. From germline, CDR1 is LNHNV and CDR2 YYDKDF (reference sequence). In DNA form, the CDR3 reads TGTGCCTCGGGGGTAATCACCGGGGAGCTGTTTTTT. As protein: CASGVITGELFF.

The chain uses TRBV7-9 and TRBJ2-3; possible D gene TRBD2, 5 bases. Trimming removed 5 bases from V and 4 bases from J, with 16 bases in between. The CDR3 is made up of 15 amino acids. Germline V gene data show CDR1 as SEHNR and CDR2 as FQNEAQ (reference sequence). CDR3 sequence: CASSTTGSWADTQYF. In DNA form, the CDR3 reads TGTGCCAGCAGCACTACGGGAAGTTGGGCAGATACGCAGTATTTT.

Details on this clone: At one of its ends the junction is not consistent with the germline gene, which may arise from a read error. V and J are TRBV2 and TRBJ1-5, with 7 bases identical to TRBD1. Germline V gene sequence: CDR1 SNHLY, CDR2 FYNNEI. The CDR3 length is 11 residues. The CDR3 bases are TGTGCCGGCAGCGTGGGGGGACAGCAGCATTTT. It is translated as CAGSVGGQQHF.

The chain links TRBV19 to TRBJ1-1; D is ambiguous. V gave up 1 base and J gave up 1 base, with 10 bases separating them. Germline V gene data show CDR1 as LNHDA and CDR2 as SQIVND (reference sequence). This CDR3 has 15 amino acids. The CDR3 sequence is CASSIVLSGNTEAFF. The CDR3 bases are TGTGCCAGTAGTATAGTCCTGAGTGGGAACACTGAAGCTTTCTTT. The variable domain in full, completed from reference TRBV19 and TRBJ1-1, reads DGGITQSPKYLFRKEGQNVTLSCEQNLNHDAMYWYRQDPGQGLRLIYYSQIVNDFQKGDIAEGYSVSREKKESFPLTVTSAQKNPTAFYLCASSIVLSGNTEAFFGQGTRLTVV.

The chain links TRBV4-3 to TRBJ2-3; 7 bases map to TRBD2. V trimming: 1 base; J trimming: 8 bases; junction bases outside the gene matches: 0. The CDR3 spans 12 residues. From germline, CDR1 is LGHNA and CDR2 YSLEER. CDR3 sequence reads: CASSQGGGTQYF. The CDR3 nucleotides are TGCGCCAGCAGCCAAGGGGGGGGTACGCAGTATTTT.

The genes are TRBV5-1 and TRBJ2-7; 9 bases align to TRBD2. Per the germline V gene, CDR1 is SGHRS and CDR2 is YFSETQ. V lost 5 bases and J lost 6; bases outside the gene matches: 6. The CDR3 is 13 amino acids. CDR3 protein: CASSLETSGEQYF. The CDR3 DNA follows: TGCGCCAGCAGTCTCGAGACTAGCGGCGAGCAGTACTTC.

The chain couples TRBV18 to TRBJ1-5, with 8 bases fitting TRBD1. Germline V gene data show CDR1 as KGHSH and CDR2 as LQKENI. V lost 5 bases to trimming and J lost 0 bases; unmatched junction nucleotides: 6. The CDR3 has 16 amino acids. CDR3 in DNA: TGTGCCAGCTCAACCGCAGGGGGCAATAGCAATCAGCCCCAGCATTTT. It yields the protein CASSTAGGNSNQPQHF.